The 26 T cell receptor beta chains in this list originate from one sample, sequenced in a study of blood T cell repertoires in COVID-19. Only in-frame clones appear in the TCRdb table, and some are missing; sequencing was by immunoSEQ multiplex PCR. Of roughly 60,000 clones in the sample, roughly 90% were seen once. Material: peripheral blood. These receptors were obtained from a human donor in a cohort sampled during active COVID-19.

This clone appeared once. The chain carries TRBV7-9 and TRBJ2-5; weak D call: TRBD2 (6 bases). Germline assignment: CDR1 SEHNR and CDR2 FQNEAQ (reference sequence). Trimming stripped 5 bases from V and 0 bases from J, with 10 bases between. This CDR3 has 14 residues. The CDR3 spells CASSAVADQETQYF. In nucleotides, the CDR3 is TGTGCCAGCAGCGCCGTAGCGGACCAAGAGACCCAGTACTTC.

In this sample, this clone turned up a few times. The chain couples TRBV7-9 to TRBJ1-2; 9 nucleotides align to TRBD1. J was trimmed by 8 bases and V by 3 bases; bases with no gene match: 4. In germline, CDR1 is SEHNR, CDR2 FQNEAQ (reference sequence). The CDR3 extends over 13 amino acids. In DNA, the CDR3 is TGTGCCAGCAGCTTCTCCGGGACAGGGGGCTACACCTTC. Protein: CASSFSGTGGYTF.

The chain joins TRBV2 to TRBJ1-3, with D possibly TRBD1 on 5 matching bases. Germline assignment: CDR1 SNHLY and CDR2 FYNNEI. V shed 10 bases and J shed 0 bases, with 13 bases lying between them. The CDR3 runs to 14 residues. DNA for the CDR3: TGTGCCACCCGGGACTCCCGCTCTGGAAACACCATATATTTT. Amino acids: CATRDSRSGNTIYF. Full variable domain (outside the CDR3, taken from reference TRBV2 and TRBJ1-3): EPEVTQTPSHQVTQMGQEVILRCVPISNHLYFYWYRQILGQKVEFLVSFYNNEISEKSEIFDDQFSVERPDGSNFTLKIRSTKLEDSAMYFCATRDSRSGNTIYFGEGSWLTVV.

The chain uses TRBV4-3 and TRBJ1-3; D gene uncertain. With 1 base removed from V and 0 bases from J, the gap between germline ends came to 4 bases. The CDR3 is made up of 14 amino acids. CDR1 is LGHNA and CDR2 is YSLEER in the germline V gene. This chain's CDR3 is CASSQGYSGNTIYF. In DNA form, the CDR3 reads TGCGCCAGCAGCCAAGGTTACTCTGGAAACACCATATATTTT.

The V gene is TRBV30, the J gene TRBJ1-1, with TRBD1 identical over 7 bases. Unmatched junction bases numbered 9, after V lost 4 bases and J lost 4 bases. Germline loops: CDR1 GTSNPN, CDR2 SVGIG (reference sequence). CDR3 size: 14 residues. The CDR3 loop reads CAWTGDSSGTEAFF. The CDR3 DNA follows: TGTGCCTGGACCGGGGACAGTTCTGGCACTGAAGCTTTCTTT. The whole variable domain, remainder taken from reference TRBV30 and TRBJ1-1, is SQTIHQWPATLVQPVGSPLSLECTVEGTSNPNLYWYRQAAGRGLQLLFYSVGIGQISSEVPQNLSASRPQDRQFILSSKKLLLSDSGFYLCAWTGDSSGTEAFFGQGTRLTVV.

The chain combines TRBV6-6 with TRBJ1-6; D not certain. This CDR3 has 12 amino acids. V was trimmed by 4 bases and J by 7 bases, leaving 5 bases between them. The germline CDR1 and CDR2 sequences are MNHNY and SVGAGI (reference sequence). The CDR3 region has the DNA TGTGCCAGCAGTTTATCGAATTCACCCCTCCACTTT. This translates into CASSLSNSPLHF.

The chain carries TRBV6-6 and TRBJ2-7, with D tentatively TRBD1 (6 bases). The germline V and J ends were trimmed by 8 bases and 4 bases, with 24 bases remaining between them. The CDR3 is 16 amino acids. Germline values: CDR1 MNHNY, CDR2 SVGAGI (reference sequence). This chain's CDR3 is CASGPAGVQGGYEQYF. CDR3 nucleotides: TGTGCCAGCGGTCCTGCAGGAGTACAGGGTGGGTACGAGCAGTACTTC.

V gene TRBV7-5 combines with J gene TRBJ2-4; TRBD1, the table's D call, lacks a check against the DNA. TRBV7-5 is noted as a pseudogene. The CDR3 spans 10 residues. In DNA, the CDR3 is TGTGTCAGAAGCCAGTACATTCAGTACTTC. This gives the protein CVRSQYIQYF.

This chain connects TRBV7-9 to TRBJ1-3; 11 bases fit TRBD1. Trimming at V came to 5 bases and at J to 7 bases, leaving 4 bases not matched to a gene. Germline CDR1 is SEHNR and CDR2 is FQNEAQ (reference sequence). The length of the CDR3 is 14 residues. For the CDR3, the DNA is TGTGCCAGCAGCACCCGGGACAGGGGGAACACCATATATTTT. This codes for CASSTRDRGNTIYF. Full variable domain (rest looked up from reference TRBV7-9 and TRBJ1-3): DTGVSQNPRHKITKRGQNVTFRCDPISEHNRLYWYRQTLGQGPEFLTYFQNEAQLEKSRLLSDRFSAERPKGSFSTLEIQRTEQGDSAMYLCASSTRDRGNTIYFGEGSWLTVV.

V and J are TRBV5-4 and TRBJ2-7; D ambiguous. Germline CDR1 and CDR2: SGHNT and YYREEE (reference sequence). CDR3 length: 14 amino acids. V was trimmed by 0 bases and J by 0 bases, leaving 7 bases between them. The CDR3: CASSLEPGSYEQYF. DNA for the CDR3: TGTGCCAGCAGCTTGGAACCGGGCTCCTACGAGCAGTACTTC.

This chain connects TRBV29-1 to TRBJ2-5; the D is unclear. This CDR3 is built from 11 residues. V was cut by 2 bases and J by 5 bases, with 6 bases left in between. CDR1 and CDR2 from the germline V gene are SQVTM and ANQGSEA. CDR3 sequence reads: CSVEQWETQYF. The CDR3 nucleotides are TGCAGCGTTGAACAGTGGGAGACCCAGTACTTC.

This sequence joins TRBV19 and TRBJ2-2; no reliable D call. Germline-derived CDR1 and CDR2 are LNHDA and SQIVND (reference sequence). This CDR3 is built from 14 residues. Trimming removed 7 bases from V and 5 bases from J, with 14 bases in between. The CDR3 coding sequence is TGTGCCAGTATGTTTAGCCTGACTACCGGGGAGCTGTTTTTT. This gives the protein CASMFSLTTGELFF.

The J gene is TRBJ2-7, the V gene TRBV28, with TRBD1 matching over 9 bases. The CDR3 is made up of 16 amino acids. Germline values: CDR1 MDHEN, CDR2 SYDVKM. The ends lost 5 bases at V and 5 bases at J; junction bases unmatched: 13. The CDR3 DNA sequence: TGTGCCAGCAGTCCAAGACACCCCACAGGGGGCGACGAGCAGTACTTC. It translates to CASSPRHPTGGDEQYF.

The chain links TRBV18 to TRBJ2-3; a possible D gene is TRBD1 (5 bases). The germline V gene has CDR1 KGHSH and CDR2 LQKENI. V lost 2 bases and J lost 6, with 9 bases in between. This CDR3 has 13 residues. CDR3 region: CASSPSKGDTQYF. The CDR3, as DNA: TGTGCCAGCTCACCATCCAAGGGGGATACGCAGTATTTT.

The gene calls are TRBV28 and TRBJ2-3; D might be TRBD1 (7 bases). Germline CDR1 MDHEN, CDR2 SYDVKM. Trimming stripped 1 base from V and 0 bases from J, with 11 bases between. The CDR3 extends over 16 amino acids. The CDR3 loop is CASSLFGGQSTDTQYF. In DNA, the CDR3 is TGTGCCAGCAGTTTATTCGGGGGACAGAGCACAGATACGCAGTATTTT.

The CDR3 here is CASSTPGHRTRTSTDTQYF. The CDR3 nucleotides are TGTGCCAGCAGCACCCCGGGACACCGCACGAGAACTAGCACAGATACGCAGTATTTT. The chain recombines TRBV21-1 with TRBJ2-3; the D call TRBD1 from the table was never checked on the DNA. TRBV21-1 is a pseudogene segment. This CDR3 has 19 amino acids.

The chain recombines TRBV6-5 with TRBJ2-3, with 7 positions matching TRBD1. This CDR3 is 14 amino acids long. CDR1 MNHEY and CDR2 SVGAGI come from the germline V gene. V shed 5 bases and J 2 bases; nucleotides not matched to a gene: 4. The CDR3 spells CASSRGTVTDTQYF. The DNA of the CDR3 is TGTGCCAGCAGTAGAGGGACAGTCACAGATACGCAGTATTTT.

This chain uses TRBV6-5 with TRBJ1-4, with TRBD1 matching 7 bases. The CDR3 consists of 15 residues. Germline CDR1 is MNHEY and CDR2 is SVGAGI. The J segment lost 3 bases and the V segment lost 5 bases, leaving 6 bases of the junction unmatched. CDR3 loop: CASSPATGPNEKLFF. The DNA of the CDR3 is TGTGCCAGCAGTCCCGCGACAGGGCCTAATGAAAAACTGTTTTTT.

In this sample, this clone turned up a few times. The V call is TRBV4-3, the J call TRBJ1-3; D remains ambiguous. The germline V gene has CDR1 LGHNA and CDR2 YSLEER. V gave up 0 bases and J gave up 4 bases, with 13 bases separating them. This CDR3 comprises 16 residues. This CDR3 is CASSQDFAVRGNTIYF. CDR3 bases: TGCGCCAGCAGCCAAGATTTTGCCGTCAGAGGAAACACCATATATTTT.

The V gene is TRBV5-1, the J gene TRBJ2-7; possible D gene TRBD2, 6 bases. The CDR3 is 13 amino acids. Germline CDR1 SGHRS, CDR2 YFSETQ. Between the trimmed V and J ends, which lost 2 bases and 6 bases, there was a span of 12 bases. The CDR3, as DNA: TGCGCCAGCAGCTTCCGGGAGTTCGGCGAGCAGTACTTC. Its translation is CASSFREFGEQYF.

This clone was seen a single time. V usage is TRBV9 and J usage is TRBJ2-7, with TRBD2 identical over 8 bases. Germline CDR1 SGDLS, CDR2 YYNGEE. There are 16 residues in the CDR3. J gave up 3 bases and V 1 base, and 9 bases lay outside the gene matches. The CDR3 region is CASSVTPLAGHYEQYF. In DNA form, the CDR3 reads TGTGCCAGCAGCGTAACCCCGCTAGCGGGCCACTACGAGCAGTACTTC.

V gene TRBV7-2 combines with J gene TRBJ1-2; D gene uncertain. Trimming removed 2 bases at V and 3 bases at J, with 7 bases between. Germline V CDR1 and CDR2: SGHTA, FQGNSA. CDR3 size: 13 residues. CDR3 DNA: TGTGCCAGCAGCTTAAAGGGAGACTATGGCTACACCTTC. Amino acids: CASSLKGDYGYTF.

The J gene is TRBJ1-1, the V gene TRBV27; TRBD1 aligns across 7 bases. The CDR3 covers 14 residues. The germline CDR1 and CDR2 sequences are MNHEY and SMNVEV (reference sequence). V lost 5 bases to trimming and J lost 5 bases; unmatched junction nucleotides: 8. CDR3 coding DNA: TGTGCCAGCAGTCTACGACAGGGTTCGACTGAAGCTTTCTTT. Protein sequence: CASSLRQGSTEAFF.

The chain has TRBV9 and TRBJ1-1; 8 bases fit TRBD1. J gave up 2 bases and V 6 bases, and 9 bases lay outside the gene matches. The CDR3 runs to 15 residues. Germline-derived CDR1 and CDR2 are SGDLS and YYNGEE. This chain's CDR3 is CASTRLDRENTEAFF. The CDR3 nucleotides are TGTGCCAGCACTAGACTGGACAGGGAAAACACTGAAGCTTTCTTT.

This chain links TRBV19 with TRBJ1-4; 7 bases map to TRBD1. Per germline, CDR1 LNHDA and CDR2 SQIVND (reference sequence). J was trimmed by 8 bases and V by 7 bases; bases with no gene match: 16. The CDR3 extends over 16 amino acids. CDR3 sequence (DNA): TGTGCCAGTACCTCATTCAAGCTGGGACAGAGCGAAAAACTGTTTTTT. Its translation is CASTSFKLGQSEKLFF.

This clone has a handful of counts. The CDR3 region is CASSGGTGGYTF. CDR3 in DNA: TGTGCCAGCAGCGGTGGAACGGGAGGCTACACCTTC. The chain couples TRBV7-9 to TRBJ1-2; D is ambiguous. V was shortened by 5 bases and J by 8 bases, with 12 bases between the two germline ends. The CDR3 spans 12 residues. CDR1 SEHNR and CDR2 FQNEAQ come from the germline V gene (reference sequence).